This note documents a single T cell receptor beta chain sequence. As yet, its antigen is unknown. The J segment lost 4 bases and the V segment lost 3 bases, leaving 1 base of the junction unmatched. CDR3 length equals 13 residues. Germline V gene lookup returns CDR1 SGHTA and CDR2 FQGTGA. This entry is derived from a study of cytomegalovirus exposure and HLA in healthy donors. Overall study results and limits: Associated with cytomegalovirus, according to the listing, were some 150 TCR beta chains. Based on reports, TCR beta sequences accurately predicted HLA-A and HLA-B alleles for most subjects.

A multiplex PCR was run with 60 Vbeta primers and 13 Jbeta primers. Authors' analysis steps: It was a later analysis that counted 75 million to 90 million unique TCR beta chains, of which roughly 11 million were shared. Some clones are missing from TCRdb's copy, which holds only in-frame ones; the method was immunoSEQ multiplex PCR. D and trimming come from the DNA, and the V and J calls and clone size come from that table. The repertoire has about 160,000 clones, 82% of them found once; the top ten carry about 10%. The sequencing input was PBMCs. The V gene is TRBV7-3, the J gene TRBJ1-1; 8 bases line up with TRBD1. The TCR comes from a man aged 45-60 years in good health and CMV-seropositive. CDR3 region: CASSFGQGTEAFF. The CDR3 nucleotides read TGTGCCAGCAGCTTCGGACAGGGCACTGAAGCTTTCTTT.